Following are 27 T cell receptor beta chains from one sample sequenced in a study of PD-L1 blockade in urothelial cancer. Using immunoSEQ multiplex PCR, the repertoire was profiled, and TCRdb retains in-frame clones only, with some absent. Among 45,000 to 50,000 clones listed, about four fifths were seen once. Noted time point: pretreatment peripheral blood. Specimen: PBMCs, collected around atezolizumab (anti-PD-L1) treatment. The receptors derive from a man between 65 and 85 years old with urothelial cancer.

The chain uses TRBV4-1 and TRBJ1-1; D is undetermined. Germline CDR1 reads MGHRA; CDR2 reads YSYEKL. V was shortened by 2 bases and J by 0 bases, with 10 bases between the two germline ends. The CDR3 contains 15 residues. CDR3 DNA sequence: TGCGCCAGCAGCCAATTAGTACAGATGAACACTGAAGCTTTCTTT. Amino acids: CASSQLVQMNTEAFF.

This chain connects TRBV9 to TRBJ2-2; a weak D match, TRBD2 (6 bases). V lost 0 bases and J 3 bases, leaving 9 bases between the germline ends. This CDR3 contains 15 residues. Germline assignment: CDR1 SGDLS and CDR2 YYNGEE. CDR3 DNA: TGTGCCAGCAGCGTAGAGGAGGGTTACACCGGGGAGCTGTTTTTT. Protein sequence: CASSVEEGYTGELFF.

In DNA, the CDR3 is TGTGCCAGCACCGAAGCGGGAGAGCACGGGGAGCTGTTTTTT. Its protein product is CASTEAGEHGELFF. The chain combines TRBV6-1 with TRBJ2-2; 8 nucleotides align to TRBD2. This CDR3 has 14 amino acids. With 7 bases clipped from V and 7 bases from J, the junction kept 8 bases outside the gene matches. CDR1 MNHNS and CDR2 SASEGT come from the germline V gene.

The genes are TRBV6-1 and TRBJ2-1, with 9 bases that match TRBD2. V lost 4 bases to trimming and J lost 6 bases; unmatched junction nucleotides: 10. The length of the CDR3 is 16 residues. Germline lookup yields CDR1 MNHNS and CDR2 SASEGT. The CDR3 spells CASSVAGAQWGNEQFF. The CDR3 DNA reads TGTGCCAGCAGTGTAGCGGGAGCTCAATGGGGCAATGAGCAGTTCTTC.

This chain uses TRBV7-9 with TRBJ2-4; tentative D call: TRBD2 (6 bases). CDR3 length: 17 residues. Trimming cost V 5 bases and J 3 bases, with 20 bases left between them. In germline, CDR1 is SEHNR, CDR2 FQNEAQ (reference sequence). CDR3 nucleotides: TGTGCCAGCAGCCTTGGCCTCGACCGCGGGGTCAAAAACATTCAGTACTTC. Its translation is CASSLGLDRGVKNIQYF.

The rearrangement uses TRBV27 and TRBJ2-2; D is possibly TRBD1 (6 bases). Trimming removed 7 bases at V and 0 bases at J, with 9 bases between. The CDR3 contains 14 residues. The V gene's germline CDR1 is MNHEY and CDR2 SMNVEV (reference sequence). The CDR3 protein is CASTAGANTGELFF. DNA for the CDR3: TGTGCCAGCACGGCAGGGGCGAACACCGGGGAGCTGTTTTTT.

The rearrangement links TRBV18 to TRBJ2-7; D might be TRBD2 (6 bases). CDR3 length: 18 residues. V shed 0 bases and J shed 4 bases, with 22 bases lying between them. Germline-derived CDR1 and CDR2 are KGHSH and LQKENI. CDR3 sequence reads: CASSPPSGYSLSQYEQYF. The DNA of the CDR3 is TGTGCCAGCTCACCACCGAGCGGGTATAGCCTCTCACAATACGAGCAGTACTTC.

This sequence joins TRBV29-1 and TRBJ2-7, with 11 bases matching TRBD2. With V trimmed by 7 bases and J by 2 bases, 4 bases remained unmatched. The CDR3 length is 13 residues. CDR1 is SQVTM and CDR2 is ANQGSEA in the germline V gene. The CDR3 loop is CSARLAGTYEQYF. The DNA for the CDR3 is TGCAGCGCCCGACTAGCGGGAACCTACGAGCAGTACTTC.

The chain joins TRBV27 to TRBJ1-2, with D uncertain. Between the trimmed V and J ends, which lost 6 bases and 5 bases, there was a span of 16 bases. There are 14 residues in the CDR3. Looked up from germline, CDR1 is MNHEY and CDR2 is SMNVEV (reference sequence). In DNA, the CDR3 is TGTGCCAGCAGACTATCCCTGAGTGGTTATGGCTACACCTTC. Amino acids: CASRLSLSGYGYTF.

This chain links TRBV30 with TRBJ1-1, with D uncertain. Germline CDR1 reads GTSNPN; CDR2 reads SVGIG (reference sequence). The germline V and J ends were trimmed by 3 bases and 0 bases, with 8 bases remaining between them. This CDR3 comprises 13 residues. The CDR3 here is CAWRGQMNTEAFF. In DNA, the CDR3 is TGTGCCTGGAGGGGCCAGATGAACACTGAAGCTTTCTTT.

This clone was seen a handful of times. The chain has TRBV6-4 and TRBJ1-2, with D uncertain. Germline values: CDR1 MRHNA, CDR2 SNTAGT. The CDR3 has 12 amino acids. V dropped 6 bases and J dropped 4 bases, with 9 bases sitting between them. The CDR3 spells CASSGGPYGYTF. DNA for the CDR3: TGTGCCAGCAGCGGAGGGCCCTATGGCTACACCTTC.

J is TRBJ1-1 and V is TRBV19; D is ambiguous. Germline V CDR1 and CDR2: LNHDA, SQIVND (reference sequence). V was clipped by 4 bases and J by 1 base, with 7 bases between them. The CDR3 has 13 residues. CDR3 coding DNA: TGTGCCAGTAGTACCCTGAGGAACACTGAAGCTTTCTTT. Translation gives CASSTLRNTEAFF.

The genes are TRBV6-1 and TRBJ1-5; the match to TRBD1 covers 9 bases. J gave up 6 bases and V 5 bases, and 2 bases lay outside the gene matches. The CDR3 length is 13 residues. Germline V CDR1 and CDR2: MNHNS, SASEGT. The CDR3 reads CASSPGQGQPQHF. Written as DNA, the CDR3 is TGTGCCAGCAGTCCGGGACAGGGTCAGCCCCAGCATTTT.

This clone has only a few counts. The chain combines TRBV10-1 with TRBJ2-3, with D uncertain. V gave up 5 bases and J gave up 3 bases, with 3 bases separating them. Germline CDR1 reads WNHNN; CDR2 reads SYGVQD (reference sequence). This CDR3 is built from 11 residues. The CDR3 here is CASSTTDTQYF. In DNA, the CDR3 is TGCGCCAGCAGTACTACAGATACGCAGTATTTT.

The rearrangement uses TRBV5-1 and TRBJ2-2, with TRBD2 matching over 14 bases. CDR3 length: 16 amino acids. V lost 4 bases, J lost 3 bases, and 2 bases stayed unmatched. CDR1 and CDR2 (germline): SGHRS, YFSETQ. CDR3 sequence (DNA): TGCGCCAGCAGCGAGGGACTAGCGGGAGACACCGGGGAGCTGTTTTTT. Translation gives CASSEGLAGDTGELFF.

The CDR3: CASSPTTGVSGSANNEQFF. CDR3 bases: TGTGCCAGCAGCCCGACAACAGGGGTTAGCGGGAGCGCTAACAATGAGCAGTTCTTC. This chain links TRBV7-9 with TRBJ2-1; 9 nucleotides line up with TRBD2. Looked up from germline, CDR1 is SEHNR and CDR2 is FQNEAQ (reference sequence). This CDR3 is built from 19 residues. The V and J ends lost 5 bases and 5 bases, in that order; junction bases with no gene match: 19.

The genes are TRBV19 and TRBJ1-2; TRBD1 matches at 8 bases. The CDR3 covers 14 residues. Germline CDR1 reads LNHDA; CDR2 reads SQIVND (reference sequence). Trimming cost V 5 bases and J 8 bases; bases outside gene matches: 10. The CDR3 here is CASSPTQGAEGYTF. The CDR3 DNA sequence: TGTGCCAGTAGTCCTACCCAGGGGGCCGAGGGCTACACCTTC.

J is TRBJ2-1 and V is TRBV9, with 9 bases fitting TRBD2. This CDR3 is built from 15 residues. J gave up 7 bases and V 3 bases, and 8 bases lay outside the gene matches. The V gene's germline CDR1 is SGDLS and CDR2 YYNGEE. CDR3 nucleotides: TGTGCCAGCAGCGCCAGTAGCGGGAGTGCAAATGAGCAGTTCTTC. It yields the protein CASSASSGSANEQFF. The full variable domain, completed using reference TRBV9 and TRBJ2-1, is DSGVTQTPKHLITATGQRVTLRCSPRSGDLSVYWYQQSLDQGLQFLIQYYNGEERAKGNILERFSAQQFPDLHSELNLSSLELGDSALYFCASSASSGSANEQFFGPGTRLTVL.

CDR3 residues: CASRISGPRTGGYTF. The CDR3 DNA follows: TGTGCCAGTAGAATATCGGGCCCCCGGACAGGCGGCTACACCTTC. The gene calls are TRBV19 and TRBJ1-2; 7 bases map to TRBD1. This CDR3 is built from 15 residues. J lost 8 bases, V lost 6 bases, and 15 bases had no gene match. Germline V gene sequence: CDR1 LNHDA, CDR2 SQIVND (reference sequence).

The chain combines TRBV19 with TRBJ2-5; the match to TRBD2 covers 8 bases. Trimming at V came to 5 bases and at J to 3 bases, leaving 11 bases not matched to a gene. The germline V gene encodes CDR1 LNHDA and CDR2 SQIVND (reference sequence). This CDR3 spans 16 amino acids. DNA for the CDR3: TGTGCCAGTAGTCGAGATGGAACTAGCGGTAAAGAGACCCAGTACTTC. Protein sequence: CASSRDGTSGKETQYF.

The chain uses TRBV5-1 and TRBJ2-3; D unresolved. Trimming took 4 bases from V and 0 from J, leaving 3 bases between them. The germline CDR1 and CDR2 sequences are SGHRS and YFSETQ. The CDR3 is made up of 12 amino acids. CDR3 coding DNA: TGCGCCAGCAGCCCGAGCACAGATACGCAGTATTTT. Encoded protein: CASSPSTDTQYF.

The chain employs TRBV27 and TRBJ2-5; D remains ambiguous. V was trimmed by 6 bases and J by 5 bases, leaving 19 bases between them. This CDR3 region has 15 residues. Germline V gene lookup returns CDR1 MNHEY and CDR2 SMNVEV (reference sequence). This CDR3 is CASRVSLQLGETQYF. In DNA, the CDR3 is TGTGCCAGCAGGGTTAGCCTTCAACTTGGGGAGACCCAGTACTTC.

V usage is TRBV27 and J usage is TRBJ2-7; the match to TRBD1 covers 8 bases. CDR3 length: 15 residues. Trimming cost V 10 bases and J 2 bases; bases outside gene matches: 13. Germline V CDR1 and CDR2: MNHEY, SMNVEV (reference sequence). The CDR3 coding sequence is TGTGCCACCGCCAGACCGGGACAGGTCGCCTACGAGCAGTACTTC. Its protein product is CATARPGQVAYEQYF.

This clone was seen only a few times. This rearrangement joins TRBV10-3 to TRBJ1-5; D unresolved. Germline V gene data show CDR1 as ENHRY and CDR2 as SYGVKD. CDR3 length equals 13 residues. V was pared by 7 bases and J by 0 bases, with 7 bases between. The CDR3 protein is CAITPDSNQPQHF. The DNA of the CDR3 is TGTGCCATCACGCCAGATAGCAATCAGCCCCAGCATTTT.

This clone was detected only a few times. The J gene is TRBJ1-3, the V gene TRBV28; D remains ambiguous. The germline CDR1 and CDR2 sequences are MDHEN and SYDVKM. The CDR3 has 16 amino acids. Trimming took off 4 bases at V and 0 bases at J, with 13 bases between the two ends. DNA for the CDR3: TGTGCCAGCAGTTCGCCTCTTCCGAGCTCTGGAAACACCATATATTTT. Protein: CASSSPLPSSGNTIYF. Drawing the rest from reference TRBV28 and TRBJ1-3, the complete variable domain is DVKVTQSSRYLVKRTGEKVFLECVQDMDHENMFWYRQDPGLGLRLIYFSYDVKMKEKGDIPEGYSVSREKKERFSLILESASTNQTSMYLCASSSPLPSSGNTIYFGEGSWLTVV.

This clone was counted between two and nine times. J is TRBJ1-2 and V is TRBV9; 8 nucleotides line up with TRBD1. CDR1 is SGDLS, CDR2 YYNGEE, per germline. There are 14 residues in the CDR3. Unmatched junction bases numbered 5, after V lost 0 bases and J lost 7 bases. CDR3 nucleotides: TGTGCCAGCAGCGTAGCAGGGGGCTACGTTGGCTACACCTTC. Residues: CASSVAGGYVGYTF.

The chain links TRBV10-3 to TRBJ2-1; TRBD1 matches at 8 bases. This CDR3 comprises 14 residues. Germline V gene data show CDR1 as ENHRY and CDR2 as SYGVKD. J was trimmed by 6 bases and V by 3 bases; bases with no gene match: 4. Here the CDR3 DNA reads TGTGCCATCAGTGATGGACAGGGAGGCAATGAGCAGTTCTTC. This codes for CAISDGQGGNEQFF.